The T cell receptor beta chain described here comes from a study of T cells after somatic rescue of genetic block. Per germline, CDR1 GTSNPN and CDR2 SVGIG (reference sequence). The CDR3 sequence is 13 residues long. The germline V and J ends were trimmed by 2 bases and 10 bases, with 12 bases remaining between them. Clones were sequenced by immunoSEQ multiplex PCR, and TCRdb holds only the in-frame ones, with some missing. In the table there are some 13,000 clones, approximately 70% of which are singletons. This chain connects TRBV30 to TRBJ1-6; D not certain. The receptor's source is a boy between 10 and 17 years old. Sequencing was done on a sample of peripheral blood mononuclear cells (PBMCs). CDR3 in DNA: TGTGCCTGGAGTAGGCAGGATTGGTCACCCCTCCACTTT. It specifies CAWSRQDWSPLHF. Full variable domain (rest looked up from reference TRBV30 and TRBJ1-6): SQTIHQWPATLVQPVGSPLSLECTVEGTSNPNLYWYRQAAGRGLQLLFYSVGIGQISSEVPQNLSASRPQDRQFILSSKKLLLSDSGFYLCAWSRQDWSPLHFGNGTRLTVT.